The clone carrying this T cell receptor beta chain has only a few counts. What it recognizes is unknown. Germline V gene data show CDR1 as LGHNA and CDR2 as YSLEER. V gave up 0 bases and J gave up 0 bases, with 11 bases separating them. There are 16 residues in the CDR3. Primers for the PCR totalled 60 Vbeta and 13 Jbeta. TCRdb keeps only in-frame clones here, not all; method: immunoSEQ multiplex PCR. The data show about 180,000 clones, with roughly 83% seen just once and 0.8% to 1.3% held by the top ten. These data originate in a study of cytomegalovirus exposure and HLA in healthy donors. Study results and limitations: Most CMV-associated TCR beta chains were later found to appear HLA-restricted. In a later analysis, common viral pathogens appeared linked to several of the most significant clusters. Presence/absence analyses assumed roughly uniform sequencing depth across donors. Associated with HLA alleles at 0.05 false discovery rate in a later analysis were over 15,000 TCR beta sequences.

V is TRBV4-3 and J is TRBJ1-1; perhaps TRBD1 as D (5 bases). The receptor was derived from a young man in good health and CMV-seronegative. The sample consisted of PBMCs. CDR3 coding DNA: TGCGCCAGCAGCCAAGATAGCGGCAGGGTGAACACTGAAGCTTTCTTT. Amino acids: CASSQDSGRVNTEAFF.